This T cell receptor (beta chain) was recorded in a study of blood T cell repertoires in COVID-19. The CDR3 loop spans 13 amino acids. Trimming took 5 bases from V and 3 from J, leaving 10 bases between them. Original data processing: Amplified reference gene primers provided the basis for estimating nucleated cell counts. Sequenced by immunoSEQ multiplex PCR; TCRdb stores in-frame clones only, minus some. That table supplies the V and J calls and clone size; D and trimming were determined from the DNA. This table holds about 140,000 clones, roughly 88% found once. The source material was peripheral blood. This receptor was identified in a man aged 55 to 69 with active or convalescent COVID-19. This sequence joins TRBV12-3 or TRBV12-4 and TRBJ1-2, with TRBD1 as a possible D gene (6 bases). The CDR3 sequence: CASSVTGHYGYTF. The CDR3 DNA follows: TGTGCCAGCAGTGTAACAGGGCACTATGGCTACACCTTC.